These 31 T cell receptor beta chains share one sample of origin, sequenced in a study of T cell responses to AZD1222 COVID-19 vaccine. The data were produced by immunoSEQ multiplex PCR, yet TCRdb's version contains in-frame clones alone and is incomplete. The sample has almost 80,000 clones, around 90% seen once. The sequencing used peripheral blood, collected on day 0 of AZD1222 vaccination. The origin of the receptors is an adult in good health.

The chain links TRBV10-3 to TRBJ2-3; D is perhaps TRBD1 (6 bases). The V end lost 4 bases, the J end lost 2 bases, and 10 bases lay between the germline ends. Per germline, CDR1 ENHRY and CDR2 SYGVKD. The CDR3 covers 14 residues. CDR3 amino acids: CAISGGLDTDTQYF. For the CDR3, the DNA is TGTGCCATCAGTGGGGGGCTAGACACAGATACGCAGTATTTT.

The chain carries TRBV5-5 and TRBJ2-1, with 10 positions matching TRBD1. Germline loops: CDR1 SGHKS, CDR2 YYEKEE (reference sequence). J was trimmed by 5 bases and V by 4 bases; bases with no gene match: 6. The CDR3 extends over 15 amino acids. The CDR3 reads CASSRGQGIDNEQFF. CDR3 in DNA: TGTGCCAGCAGCCGGGGACAGGGGATAGACAATGAGCAGTTCTTC.

The V gene is TRBV6-1, the J gene TRBJ2-4; 7 bases line up with TRBD2. The CDR3 length is 14 residues. Germline V gene lookup returns CDR1 MNHNS and CDR2 SASEGT. The V and J ends lost 3 bases and 2 bases, in that order; junction bases with no gene match: 1. CDR3 region: CASSEGGTKNIQYF. The CDR3 DNA reads as TGTGCCAGCAGTGAGGGGGGGACCAAAAACATTCAGTACTTC.

The chain employs TRBV15 and TRBJ1-2, with D unresolved. This CDR3 region has 12 residues. V lost 5 bases and J lost 3, with 7 bases in between. Germline V gene sequence: CDR1 LNHNV, CDR2 YYDKDF (reference sequence). The chain's CDR3 is CATSSSDYGYTF. DNA for the CDR3: TGTGCCACCAGCTCATCGGACTATGGCTACACCTTC.

The chain has TRBV15 and TRBJ1-4; D is perhaps TRBD1 (5 bases). CDR3 length equals 14 residues. Trimming took off 9 bases at V and 4 bases at J, with 15 bases between the two ends. The V gene's germline CDR1 is LNHNV and CDR2 YYDKDF (reference sequence). CDR3 coding DNA: TGTGCCACGACCCAGGGTGGAGATAATGAAAAACTGTTTTTT. The encoded protein is CATTQGGDNEKLFF.

The chain joins TRBV7-2 to TRBJ1-2; tentatively, D is TRBD1 (5 bases). The CDR3 totals 16 residues. Trimming took 4 bases from V and 4 from J, leaving 19 bases between them. From germline, CDR1 is SGHTA and CDR2 FQGNSA. The CDR3 region has the DNA TGTGCCAGCAGCTCACCTGACAGCCTCGGAACCTATGGCTACACCTTC. It translates to CASSSPDSLGTYGYTF.

A few counts support this clone. The gene calls are TRBV5-1 and TRBJ1-2; the D gene is possibly TRBD1 (5 bases). This CDR3 is 12 amino acids long. Trimming took off 2 bases at V and 9 bases at J, with 11 bases between the two ends. Germline CDR1 SGHRS, CDR2 YFSETQ. CDR3 region: CASSFTGESYTF. In DNA form, the CDR3 reads TGCGCCAGCAGCTTCACAGGAGAGAGCTACACCTTC.

In its sample, this clone was seen once. This chain connects TRBV19 to TRBJ2-3; 7 bases match TRBD2. Trimming took 10 bases from V and 1 from J; bases not matched to a gene: 29. The CDR3 is made up of 21 amino acids. Germline assignment: CDR1 LNHDA and CDR2 SQIVND (reference sequence). CDR3 amino acids: CATRGVFGGRSGIGGTDTQYF. DNA for the CDR3: TGTGCCACCCGGGGGGTTTTTGGCGGGAGATCGGGTATTGGCGGCACAGATACGCAGTATTTT.

This sequence joins TRBV10-3 and TRBJ2-5, with 8 bases aligning to TRBD2. Germline trimming cut 2 bases from V and 4 bases from J; bases unmatched to any gene: 6. Per germline, CDR1 ENHRY and CDR2 SYGVKD. The CDR3 runs 15 residues. The CDR3 sequence: CAISEGGLAGETQYF. CDR3 nucleotides: TGTGCCATCAGTGAGGGAGGGCTAGCGGGAGAGACCCAGTACTTC.

The CDR3 protein is CATGTSNTYEQYF. CDR3 bases: TGTGCCACCGGGACTAGCAATACCTACGAGCAGTACTTC. The chain combines TRBV12-3 or TRBV12-4 with TRBJ2-7; TRBD2 aligns across 9 bases. The trim removed 10 bases at V and 2 bases at J, leaving 6 bases unmatched. CDR3 length: 13 residues.

The rearrangement joins TRBV28 to TRBJ2-7; a weak D match, TRBD1 (6 bases). The germline gives CDR1 MDHEN, CDR2 SYDVKM. The germline V and J ends were trimmed by 5 bases and 3 bases, with 17 bases remaining between them. The length of the CDR3 is 15 residues. The CDR3 DNA sequence: TGTGCCAGCAGTCAACCGGGACACGGTCGCTACGAGCAGTACTTC. It specifies CASSQPGHGRYEQYF.

The rearrangement links TRBV6-1 to TRBJ1-2; TRBD1 might be the D (5 bases). The length of the CDR3 is 15 residues. Germline assignment: CDR1 MNHNS and CDR2 SASEGT. Trimming took 3 bases from V and 4 from J, leaving 15 bases between them. CDR3: CASSDQRGVSYGYTF. CDR3 bases: TGTGCCAGCAGTGATCAGAGAGGGGTATCCTATGGCTACACCTTC.

The chain joins TRBV28 to TRBJ1-1; the D is unclear. Looked up from germline, CDR1 is MDHEN and CDR2 is SYDVKM. V lost 7 bases and J lost 3, with 18 bases in between. CDR3 length equals 15 residues. The DNA for the CDR3 is TGTGCCAGCACCGAATGGGCCAATTGGGACACTGAAGCTTTCTTT. This encodes CASTEWANWDTEAFF.

The chain has TRBV5-6 and TRBJ2-7; tentatively, D is TRBD1 (7 bases). The CDR3 contains 16 residues. Germline CDR1 SGHDT, CDR2 YYEEEE. V was pared by 3 bases and J by 7 bases, with 23 bases between. The DNA of the CDR3 is TGTGCCAGCAGCTACGGAGGGACAGAGGGCGTCTTGGAGCAGTACTTC. Translating gives CASSYGGTEGVLEQYF.

This clone appeared once. In DNA, the CDR3 is TGTGCCAGCAGTTCGGACAGGGAACCTGAAGCTTTCTTT. Translation: CASSSDREPEAFF. The rearrangement uses TRBV5-6 and TRBJ1-1, with TRBD1 matching over 8 bases. CDR3 length: 13 amino acids. Germline V gene data show CDR1 as SGHDT and CDR2 as YYEEEE. The junction had 6 bases not matched to a gene; V was cut back by 5 bases and J by 6 bases.

The rearrangement uses TRBV7-8 and TRBJ2-3, with D tentatively TRBD1 (5 bases). Germline CDR1 reads SGHVS; CDR2 reads FQNEAQ. CDR3 length equals 15 residues. The germline V and J ends were trimmed by 4 bases and 2 bases, with 13 bases remaining between them. In DNA, the CDR3 is TGTGCCAGCAGCTCTCGCGTGACAGCCACAGATACGCAGTATTTT. Its translation is CASSSRVTATDTQYF. Full variable domain (remainder filled in from reference TRBV7-8 and TRBJ2-3): GAGVSQSPRYKVAKRGQDVALRCDPISGHVSLFWYQQALGQGPEFLTYFQNEAQLDKSGLPSDRFFAERPEGSVSTLKIQRTQQEDSAVYLCASSSRVTATDTQYFGPGTRLTVL.

This chain uses TRBV12-3 or TRBV12-4 with TRBJ1-2; the D is unclear. The V gene lost 6 bases and the J gene lost 2 bases, with 7 bases spanning the gap. This CDR3 has 12 residues. The CDR3 nucleotides read TGTGCCAGCAGCTTCCAGAACTATGGCTACACCTTC. This translates into CASSFQNYGYTF.

The gene calls are TRBV7-9 and TRBJ2-7; tentative D call: TRBD2 (6 bases). Looked up from germline, CDR1 is SEHNR and CDR2 is FQNEAQ (reference sequence). V was pared by 5 bases and J by 5 bases, with 16 bases between. The CDR3 runs to 14 residues. The CDR3 spells CASSLSSGDDEQYF. CDR3 DNA sequence: TGTGCCAGCAGCCTCTCATCGGGAGACGACGAGCAGTACTTC. The full variable domain, completed using reference TRBV7-9 and TRBJ2-7, is DTGVSQNPRHKITKRGQNVTFRCDPISEHNRLYWYRQTLGQGPEFLTYFQNEAQLEKSRLLSDRFSAERPKGSFSTLEIQRTEQGDSAMYLCASSLSSGDDEQYFGPGTRLTVT.

J is TRBJ2-1 and V is TRBV5-1, with D tentatively TRBD1 or TRBD2 (5 bases each). The CDR3 spans 13 residues. The V and J ends lost 3 bases and 10 bases respectively, with 14 bases between them. Germline V gene sequence: CDR1 SGHRS, CDR2 YFSETQ. The CDR3 sequence: CASSYRSGWEQFF. The CDR3 DNA reads as TGCGCCAGCAGCTACAGGAGCGGCTGGGAGCAGTTCTTC.

This sequence joins TRBV27 and TRBJ1-2; D is undetermined. In germline, CDR1 is MNHEY, CDR2 SMNVEV (reference sequence). Trimming took off 10 bases at V and 0 bases at J, with 18 bases between the two ends. The CDR3 consists of 15 residues. For the CDR3, the DNA is TGTGCCACCTCACTCTGGGCGGACGCTAACTATGGCTACACCTTC. Amino acids: CATSLWADANYGYTF.

The J gene is TRBJ1-2, the V gene TRBV30; D ambiguous. In germline, CDR1 is GTSNPN, CDR2 SVGIG (reference sequence). The CDR3 loop spans 14 amino acids. V was clipped by 2 bases and J by 2 bases, with 12 bases between them. This CDR3 reads CAWSRSAWNYGYTF. The CDR3 bases are TGTGCCTGGAGTAGGTCAGCGTGGAACTATGGCTACACCTTC.

This clone was seen only a few times. V is TRBV29-1 and J is TRBJ1-2, with 9 bases lining up with TRBD1. The CDR3 loop spans 13 amino acids. Germline V gene data show CDR1 as SQVTM and CDR2 as ANQGSEA. The CDR3 DNA sequence: TGCGGGGGGGCCGGGACAGGGAAGTATGGCTACACCTTC. Protein product: CGGAGTGKYGYTF.

The V and J genes are TRBV3-1 (or the pseudogene TRBV3-2) and TRBJ1-1, with no clear D. V was pared by 2 bases and J by 2 bases, with 6 bases between. The germline gives CDR1 LGHDT, CDR2 YNNKEL (reference sequence). CDR3 length: 13 residues. The CDR3 nucleotides read TGTGCCAGCAGCCAAAGGGAAAACACTGAAGCTTTCTTT. Amino acids: CASSQRENTEAFF.

CDR3 DNA: TGTGCCAGCAGCTCCGACAGCTCTGGAAACACCATATATTTT. It encodes CASSSDSSGNTIYF. J is TRBJ1-3 and V is TRBV7-2, with D tentatively TRBD1 (5 bases). The V end was cut by 4 bases, the J end by 0 bases, with 7 bases between. Per germline, CDR1 SGHTA and CDR2 FQGNSA. The CDR3 has 14 residues.

In this sample, this clone turned up once. The rearrangement uses TRBV18 and TRBJ2-3; D tentatively fits TRBD1 or TRBD2 (5 bases each). The ends were cut back, 5 bases at V and 2 bases at J, with 11 bases in the middle. Germline CDR1 is KGHSH and CDR2 is LQKENI. This CDR3 contains 14 residues. Written as DNA, the CDR3 is TGTGCCAGCTCATCCGGGACGAACACAGATACGCAGTATTTT. The encoded protein is CASSSGTNTDTQYF.

This chain uses TRBV6-5 with TRBJ1-1; 10 bases agree with TRBD1. Looked up from germline, CDR1 is MNHEY and CDR2 is SVGAGI. This CDR3 is 13 amino acids long. The J segment lost 6 bases and the V segment lost 6 bases, leaving 4 bases of the junction unmatched. The CDR3 nucleotides are TGTGCCAGCAGGGGGACAGGGGCCGCTGAAGCTTTCTTT. It translates to CASRGTGAAEAFF.

The sample holds a few counts of this clone. The chain carries TRBV19 and TRBJ1-4, with a possible D match to TRBD1 (5 bases). The CDR3 length is 17 residues. Germline V CDR1 and CDR2: LNHDA, SQIVND (reference sequence). Trimming left V 1 base short and J 4 bases short, with 16 bases between. This chain's CDR3 is CASSIGFGAAGNEKLFF. Written as DNA, the CDR3 is TGTGCCAGTAGTATAGGGTTTGGGGCAGCTGGTAATGAAAAACTGTTTTTT.

The chain uses TRBV11-2 and TRBJ2-2; D perhaps matches TRBD1 (6 bases). V shed 0 bases and J shed 5 bases, with 13 bases lying between them. Looked up from germline, CDR1 is SGHAT and CDR2 is FQNNGV. This CDR3 comprises 16 residues. This chain's CDR3 is CASSLDRAGATGELFF. CDR3 in DNA: TGTGCCAGCAGCTTAGACCGGGCAGGGGCTACCGGGGAGCTGTTTTTT.

Only a few counts were recorded for this clone. This rearrangement joins TRBV12-5 to TRBJ2-7, with 8 bases fitting TRBD2. There are 16 residues in the CDR3. The V and J ends lost 6 bases and 2 bases, in that order; junction bases with no gene match: 12. Germline V gene lookup returns CDR1 LGHNT and CDR2 FRNRAP. The CDR3 sequence is CASGLQRLAQTYEQYF. CDR3 coding DNA: TGTGCTAGTGGCCTACAGCGACTAGCGCAAACCTACGAGCAGTACTTC.

The chain carries TRBV27 and TRBJ1-5, with 11 bases fitting TRBD1. CDR1 and CDR2 from the germline V gene are MNHEY and SMNVEV (reference sequence). V was clipped by 6 bases and J by 2 bases; unmatched bases: 12. The CDR3 extends over 18 amino acids. The DNA for the CDR3 is TGTGCCAGCAGGGAGGACAGGGGGCTTAAGGATGGCAATCAGCCCCAGCATTTT. This translates into CASREDRGLKDGNQPQHF.

The gene calls are TRBV28 and TRBJ2-6, with no clear D. V gave up 7 bases and J gave up 4 bases, with 14 bases separating them. The germline gives CDR1 MDHEN, CDR2 SYDVKM. This CDR3 has 15 residues. CDR3 loop: CASTLAVLGANVLTF. The CDR3 coding sequence is TGTGCCAGCACCTTGGCGGTCCTGGGGGCCAACGTCCTGACTTTC.